The 25 T cell receptor beta chains presented below share a single source sample, sequenced in a study of glioma-infiltrating T cells. The iRepertoire nested amplicon-rescue multiplex PCR amplified TCR alpha and beta CDR3s from RNA. Using its own MiXCR run on the multiplex PCR reads, TCRdb lists one record per CDR3 protein. Among some 90,000 distinct CDR3 sequences listed, approximately 42% were seen once. Material: glioma tissue, nonneoplastic brain tissue, or PBMCs (not recorded which). These TCRs come from a human donor with low-grade glioma or glioblastoma, undergoing nonglioma brain surgery, or in good health (not recorded which).

The chain recombines TRBV29-1 with TRBJ2-3, with 13 bases matching TRBD2. Germline values: CDR1 SQVTM, CDR2 ANQGSEA. The V and J ends lost 6 bases and 4 bases, in that order; junction bases with no gene match: 7. The CDR3 runs 15 residues. This chain's CDR3 is CSVAQLAGGADTQYF. CDR3 nucleotides: TGCAGCGTCGCCCAACTAGCGGGGGGGGCAGATACGCAGTATTTT.

This clonotype has a count of ten or more. V usage is TRBV28 and J usage is TRBJ1-2, with D tentatively TRBD1 (5 bases). The CDR3 is 15 amino acids. Trimming removed 2 bases from V and 7 bases from J, with 17 bases in between. In germline, CDR1 is MDHEN, CDR2 SYDVKM. CDR3 in DNA: TGTGCCAGCAGTTTAGTACAGACAGTCGGAAGTGGCTACACCTTC. Its protein is CASSLVQTVGSGYTF.

As concerns this clonotype: Just one base apart from a much larger clone, this may be a read error. The chain employs TRBV29-1 and TRBJ2-5; 9 positions match TRBD1. CDR3 length: 14 residues. Germline CDR1 SQVTM, CDR2 ANQGSEA. The CDR3 reads CSTCPGTGRETQHF. CDR3 DNA: TGCAGCACATGTCCCGGGACAGGGCGGGAGACCCAGCACTTC. The whole variable domain, remainder taken from reference TRBV29-1 and TRBJ2-5, is SAVISQKPSRDICQRGTSLTIQCQVDSQVTMMFWYRQQPGQSLTLIATANQGSEATYESGFVIDKFPISRPNLTFSTLTVSNMSPEDSSIYLCSTCPGTGRETQHFGPGTRLLVL.

This clonotype was observed a few times. A single base separates this from a much larger clone, so it may be a read error. The conserved final phenylalanine or tryptophan is absent from the CDR3, which likely points to a read error. The rearrangement uses TRBV7-8 and TRBJ2-7, with 7 bases lining up with TRBD2. CDR3 length: 17 residues. Trimming took 2 bases from V and 0 from J; bases not matched to a gene: 10. CDR1 and CDR2 from the germline V gene are SGHVS and FQNEAQ. For the CDR3, the DNA is TGTGCCAGCAGCTTACGGTTAGCGGGCTCGAGCTCCTACGAGCAGTACTGC. Its protein product is CASSLRLAGSSSYEQYC.

The sample holds many counts of this clonotype. CDR3 amino acids: CASSLNEQGEDEQFF. DNA for the CDR3: TGTGCCAGCAGCTTAAACGAGCAGGGGGAAGATGAGCAGTTCTTC. This chain uses TRBV11-3 with TRBJ2-1; TRBD1 matches at 7 bases. Germline V lookup: CDR1 SGHNT, CDR2 YENEEA. The CDR3 sequence is 15 residues long. Trimming took 2 bases from V and 8 from J; bases not matched to a gene: 9.

On this clonotype: The CDR3 ends on some other residue instead of the conserved phenylalanine or tryptophan, so this is likely a read error. It is unclear where the CDR3 begins or ends on the DNA, so no DNA is shown, and the CDR3 is as TCRdb lists it. The chain couples TRBV6-2 or TRBV6-3 to TRBJ2-5; the table names TRBD1, a call not compared with the DNA. Germline-derived CDR1 and CDR2 are MNHEY and SVGEGT. The CDR3 spans 9 amino acids, including both terminal residues. This chain's CDR3 is CASSTGTTY.

Concerning this clonotype itself: A read error is possible here, since a much larger clone lies one base away. The chain links TRBV2 to TRBJ2-5; D call uncertain. This CDR3 spans 16 amino acids. CDR1 and CDR2 from the germline V gene are SNHLY and FYNNEI. Trimming shortened V by 8 bases and J by 1 base, and 20 bases separated the two germline ends. The CDR3 DNA sequence: TGTGCCAGCTCCAGATCCATCAGCGAGTGCCAAGAGACCCAGTACTTC. Amino acids: CASSRSISECQETQYF.

This clonotype was found many times. V is TRBV10-3 and J is TRBJ2-7, with TRBD2 matching 11 bases. Trimming removed 11 bases from V and 2 bases from J; junction bases left unmatched: 5. In germline, CDR1 is ENHRY, CDR2 SYGVKD. The CDR3 totals 13 residues. CDR3 protein: CASGTSGTYEQYF. Here the CDR3 DNA reads TGTGCCTCAGGGACTAGCGGCACCTACGAGCAGTACTTC.

This clonotype has a count of ten or more. V gene TRBV10-3 combines with J gene TRBJ2-5; 8 nucleotides match TRBD2. The CDR3 runs 14 residues. The trim removed 0 bases at V and 5 bases at J, leaving 2 bases unmatched. Per germline, CDR1 ENHRY and CDR2 SYGVKD. CDR3 DNA sequence: TGTGCCATCAGTGAGTCGGGACTAGGGGAGACCCAGTACTTC. Amino acids: CAISESGLGETQYF.

This clonotype has ten or more counts. The chain couples TRBV12-5 to TRBJ2-1; 14 bases agree with TRBD2. CDR1 is LGHNT and CDR2 is FRNRAP in the germline V gene. The CDR3 spans 17 residues. The V segment lost 6 bases and the J segment 6 bases; nucleotides outside the gene matches: 10. The CDR3, as DNA: TGTGCTAGTGGACAACCCCGGACTAGCGGGAGGCGCAATGAGCAGTTCTTC. The encoded protein is CASGQPRTSGRRNEQFF.

On this clonotype: The missing conserved phenylalanine or tryptophan at the end of this CDR3 makes a read error likely. The limits of the CDR3 on the DNA are not certain, so only TCRdb's listed CDR3 is given. This chain joins TRBV6-1 and TRBJ1-5. The germline V gene encodes CDR1 MNHNS and CDR2 SASEGT. The CDR3 has 15 amino acids, counting both end residues. The CDR3 loop reads CASSTVGEVGQPRHL.

There are many counts of this clonotype. The chain has TRBV25-1 and TRBJ2-3, with 9 bases aligning to TRBD1. J gave up 2 bases and V 1 base, and 1 base lay outside the gene matches. Germline CDR1 and CDR2: MGHDK and SYGVNS. The CDR3 loop spans 15 amino acids. CDR3 sequence (DNA): TGTGCCAGCAGTGAATGGACAGGGGCCACAGATACGCAGTATTTT. This sequence encodes CASSEWTGATDTQYF.

This clonotype came up many times. The chain carries TRBV5-6 and TRBJ1-5; 8 nucleotides match TRBD1. This CDR3 region has 16 residues. Per germline, CDR1 SGHDT and CDR2 YYEEEE. Unmatched junction bases numbered 7, after V lost 0 bases and J lost 5 bases. The CDR3 region is CASSLDRGNADQPQHF. In nucleotides, the CDR3 is TGTGCCAGCAGCTTGGACAGGGGGAACGCAGATCAGCCCCAGCATTTT.

This clonotype was detected ten times or more. The CDR3 nucleotides are TGTGCCAGCAGTCCTAGCGGGAGGAGGTCCAATGAGCAGTTCTTC. This sequence encodes CASSPSGRRSNEQFF. The chain recombines TRBV12-3 or TRBV12-4 with TRBJ2-1; 11 nucleotides align to TRBD2. This CDR3 has 15 amino acids. V lost 5 bases to trimming and J lost 6 bases; unmatched junction nucleotides: 6.

This clonotype showed up just a few times. The junction departs from the called germline gene at one end, perhaps through a read error. This chain joins TRBV20-1 and TRBJ2-3, with TRBD2 as a possible D gene (5 bases). The CDR3 has 18 residues. CDR1 is DFQATT, CDR2 SNEGSKA, per germline (reference sequence). CDR3 DNA sequence: TGCAGTGCTAGAGACCCAAAGTGGGAGTTGGGAAGCACAGATACGCAGTACTTT. Amino acid sequence: CSARDPKWELGSTDTQYF.

This chain links TRBV4-3 with TRBJ2-7; 9 nucleotides line up with TRBD1. CDR3 length equals 15 residues. Germline values: CDR1 LGHNA, CDR2 YSLEER. V was clipped by 1 base and J by 3 bases; unmatched bases: 4. The CDR3 DNA reads as TGCGCCAGCAGCCAAGCGGGACAGGGTGGCTACGAGCAGTACTTC. It encodes CASSQAGQGGYEQYF.

Points on this clonotype: This may arise from a read error, as a much more abundant clone is one base away. The rearrangement links TRBV7-9 to TRBJ1-4; 10 nucleotides match TRBD1. From germline, CDR1 is SEHNR and CDR2 FQNEAQ (reference sequence). The CDR3 totals 16 residues. The CDR3: CTSSLGTGAFNEKLFF. CDR3 coding DNA: TGTACCAGCAGCCTCGGGACAGGGGCGTTCAATGAAAAACTGTTTTTT.

This clonotype was counted many times. One end of the junction does not line up with germline, which may come from a read error. V gene TRBV9 combines with J gene TRBJ1-6; tentative D call: TRBD1 (6 bases). This CDR3 region has 15 residues. CDR1 and CDR2 from the germline V gene are SGDLS and YYNGEE. The CDR3 loop is CASSVEDRIGSSLHF. CDR3 nucleotide sequence: TGTGCCAGCAGCGTAGAAGACAGGATCGGTTCATCCCTCCACTTT.

This clonotype was detected ten times or more. The chain uses TRBV5-1 and TRBJ2-3, with D perhaps TRBD1 (5 bases). The CDR3 covers 12 residues. Germline lookup yields CDR1 SGHRS and CDR2 YFSETQ. V lost 6 bases and J 5 bases, leaving 10 bases between the germline ends. The CDR3, as DNA: TGCGCCAGCACCGGACATTTAGATACGCAGTATTTT. Amino acids: CASTGHLDTQYF.

Points on this clonotype: Since a much larger clone is just one base distant, this may be a read error. The chain recombines TRBV20-1 with TRBJ2-1, with D unresolved. Trimming shortened V by 6 bases and J by 8 bases, and 20 bases separated the two germline ends. This CDR3 contains 14 residues. In germline, CDR1 is DFQATT, CDR2 SNEGSKA (reference sequence). In DNA, the CDR3 is TGCAGTGCGAGACGGCTAATGAACCCCGATGAGCAGTTCTTC. It specifies CSARRLMNPDEQFF.

This clonotype was found many times. The V call is TRBV29-1, the J call TRBJ2-5, with D uncertain. Per the germline V gene, CDR1 is SQVTM and CDR2 is ANQGSEA. The CDR3 consists of 10 residues. The V gene lost 8 bases and the J gene lost 4 bases, with 8 bases spanning the gap. The CDR3 nucleotides are TGCAGCACCTACATAGAGACCCAGTACTTC. Protein product: CSTYIETQYF.

This clonotype was recorded at least ten times. The rearrangement joins TRBV2 to TRBJ2-7, with 7 bases identical to TRBD1. Trimming removed 3 bases from V and 2 bases from J; junction bases left unmatched: 1. In germline, CDR1 is SNHLY, CDR2 FYNNEI. The CDR3 totals 13 residues. CDR3 sequence (DNA): TGTGCCAGCAGTGACGACAGGGCCTACGAGCAGTACTTC. Encoded protein: CASSDDRAYEQYF.

V gene TRBV30 combines with J gene TRBJ2-1; D may be TRBD2 (6 bases). The germline V and J ends were trimmed by 0 bases and 4 bases, with 13 bases remaining between them. In germline, CDR1 is GTSNPN, CDR2 SVGIG (reference sequence). There are 15 residues in the CDR3. The CDR3 DNA sequence: TGTGCCTGGAGTGTACAAGCGGGTGATTACAATGAGCAGTTCTTC. It codes for CAWSVQAGDYNEQFF.

This clonotype was detected ten times or more. The genes are TRBV12-3 or TRBV12-4 and TRBJ1-6; no clear D. Trimming removed 3 bases from V and 0 bases from J, with 15 bases in between. This CDR3 has 18 residues. CDR3 coding DNA: TGTGCCAGCAGTTTGGGGAGAGGCCGGAGCTCCTATAATTCACCCCTCCACTTT. It encodes CASSLGRGRSSYNSPLHF.

On this clonotype itself: One base away lies a much larger clone, so this may be a sequencing read error. The chain couples TRBV3-1 to TRBJ1-5; D remains ambiguous. The CDR3 has 14 amino acids. Germline values: CDR1 LGHDT, CDR2 YNNKEL (reference sequence). V was shortened by 3 bases and J by 7 bases, with 13 bases between the two germline ends. CDR3: CASSHAGGGQPQHF. The CDR3 DNA reads as TGTGCCAGCAGCCACGCCGGAGGCGGCCAGCCCCAGCATTTT.